This TCR beta chain emerged from a study of shared clonotypes between healthy human individuals. Study conclusions and caveats: Rarefaction showed that sequencing of sorted subsets was incomplete (despite large depth). Larger richness was generally estimated for naive than memory subsets. Sequencing depth was a factor that was expected to affect clonotype sharing among donors.

For each subset, genomic DNA was distributed in equal portions over several immunoSEQ plates. The assay was immunoSEQ multiplex PCR, and TCRdb's table has in-frame clones only and misses some. The data hold about 2.4 million clones, with roughly 93% observed a single time. In the case of this clone: The antigen is unknown.

Germline-derived CDR1 and CDR2 are ENHRY and SYGVKD. V was cut by 3 bases and J by 4 bases, with 9 bases left in between. This CDR3 spans 14 amino acids. The sequence derives from a man younger than 30 in good health. Some clones in this sample may be carry-over from other donors' samples. The sequencing sample was made of naive CD4+ T cells from PBMCs. Subset meaning: CD45RA+ positively selected. The chain has TRBV10-3 and TRBJ2-2, with unresolved D. The DNA for the CDR3 is TGTGCCATCAGTGACGGGCCGCGCACCGGGGAGCTGTTTTTT. Protein: CAISDGPRTGELFF.